The 25 T cell receptor beta chains in this list originate from one sample, sequenced in a study of blood T cell repertoires in COVID-19. Repertoires were generated with immunoSEQ multiplex PCR, while TCRdb's copy carries only in-frame clones and drops some. The sample contains about 270,000 clones, roughly 86% of which appear only once. Sequencing was performed on peripheral blood. The receptors shown here come from a man aged 40-55 years with active or convalescent COVID-19.

This chain uses TRBV7-9 with TRBJ1-2, with D hard to call. The CDR3 loop spans 15 amino acids. Germline V gene lookup returns CDR1 SEHNR and CDR2 FQNEAQ (reference sequence). V lost 1 base and J 2 bases, leaving 11 bases between the germline ends. The CDR3 coding sequence is TGTGCCAGCAGCTTAGGTTCCCAGTTGAACTATGGCTACACCTTC. Amino acids: CASSLGSQLNYGYTF. Full variable domain (outside the CDR3, taken from reference TRBV7-9 and TRBJ1-2): DTGVSQNPRHKITKRGQNVTFRCDPISEHNRLYWYRQTLGQGPEFLTYFQNEAQLEKSRLLSDRFSAERPKGSFSTLEIQRTEQGDSAMYLCASSLGSQLNYGYTFGSGTRLTVV.

The chain has TRBV4-2 and TRBJ2-7; 8 nucleotides align to TRBD2. From germline, CDR1 is LGHNA and CDR2 YNFKEQ. The V and J ends lost 0 bases and 4 bases, in that order; junction bases with no gene match: 5. This CDR3 is built from 15 residues. CDR3 loop: CASSQEARGGYEQYF. The CDR3 DNA reads as TGTGCCAGCAGCCAAGAAGCCCGCGGGGGGTACGAGCAGTACTTC.

The chain uses TRBV6-1 and TRBJ2-1, with D perhaps matching TRBD1 (6 bases). Germline-derived CDR1 and CDR2 are MNHNS and SASEGT. V shed 2 bases and J shed 12 bases, with 17 bases lying between them. CDR3 length: 14 amino acids. This CDR3 reads CASSERRSSGVQFF. The CDR3 bases are TGTGCCAGCAGTGAAAGAAGATCATCAGGGGTGCAGTTCTTC.

This clone was detected only a few times. The chain uses TRBV19 and TRBJ2-1; TRBD1 is a possible D gene (6 bases). This CDR3 contains 14 residues. Looked up from germline, CDR1 is LNHDA and CDR2 is SQIVND (reference sequence). The V end lost 5 bases, the J end lost 2 bases, and 10 bases lay between the germline ends. CDR3 DNA: TGTGCCAGTAGTCAGGACAGTGCCTACAATGAGCAGTTCTTC. It codes for CASSQDSAYNEQFF.

The J gene is TRBJ1-5, the V gene TRBV7-9, with D uncertain. Trimming removed 1 base from V and 10 bases from J, with 8 bases in between. This CDR3 region has 12 residues. Germline V gives CDR1 SEHNR, CDR2 FQNEAQ (reference sequence). CDR3 in DNA: TGTGCCAGCAGCTTAGGACTTGGTCCCCAGCATTTT. The encoded protein is CASSLGLGPQHF. Full variable domain (outside the CDR3, taken from reference TRBV7-9 and TRBJ1-5): DTGVSQNPRHKITKRGQNVTFRCDPISEHNRLYWYRQTLGQGPEFLTYFQNEAQLEKSRLLSDRFSAERPKGSFSTLEIQRTEQGDSAMYLCASSLGLGPQHFGDGTRLSIL.

This chain joins TRBV2 and TRBJ1-1; 8 nucleotides line up with TRBD1. Trimming cost V 4 bases and J 4 bases; bases outside gene matches: 5. The CDR3 extends over 14 amino acids. The germline CDR1 and CDR2 sequences are SNHLY and FYNNEI. CDR3 amino acids: CASSGQGLSTEAFF. The CDR3 DNA is TGTGCCAGCAGTGGACAGGGGCTCAGCACTGAAGCTTTCTTT.

This clone was picked up a small number of times. V and J are TRBV7-3 and TRBJ2-3, with TRBD2 matching 13 bases. Germline CDR1 is SGHTA and CDR2 is FQGTGA. V was pared by 3 bases and J by 2 bases, with 2 bases of the junction left unmatched. This CDR3 spans 16 amino acids. Written as DNA, the CDR3 is TGTGCCAGCAGCTTGGGACTAGCGGGACCCACAGATACGCAGTATTTT. As protein: CASSLGLAGPTDTQYF. Together with reference TRBV7-3 and TRBJ2-3, the CDR3 gives the full variable domain: GAGVSQTPSNKVTEKGKYVELRCDPISGHTALYWYRQSLGQGPEFLIYFQGTGAADDSGLPNDRFFAVRPEGSVSTLKIQRTERGDSAVYLCASSLGLAGPTDTQYFGPGTRLTVL.

The V gene is TRBV3-1 (or the pseudogene TRBV3-2), the J gene TRBJ2-5; a weak D match, TRBD1 (6 bases). Germline-derived CDR1 and CDR2 are LGHDT and YNNKEL (reference sequence). The V gene lost 0 bases and the J gene lost 7 bases, with 18 bases spanning the gap. The CDR3 is 16 residues long. DNA for the CDR3: TGTGCCAGCAGCCAAGAAGGGGGAAGGTCAGTAGGGACCCAGTACTTC. It encodes CASSQEGGRSVGTQYF.

This chain joins TRBV6-1 and TRBJ1-2; the match to TRBD1 covers 8 bases. Germline CDR1 is MNHNS and CDR2 is SASEGT. The CDR3 runs 14 residues. Trimming cost V 2 bases and J 9 bases; bases outside gene matches: 8. The CDR3 DNA is TGTGCCAGCAGTGAATGGACAGGGCCCCAGAGCTACACCTTC. It encodes CASSEWTGPQSYTF.

The J gene is TRBJ2-1, the V gene TRBV6-1; 8 nucleotides match TRBD2. V shed 4 bases, J shed 3 bases, and the junction held 8 bases outside the gene matches. The CDR3 is 16 amino acids. Germline CDR1 and CDR2: MNHNS and SASEGT. The CDR3 reads CASSGVAGPNYNEQFF. For the CDR3, the DNA is TGTGCCAGCAGTGGCGTAGCGGGACCTAACTACAATGAGCAGTTCTTC.

In this sample, this clone turned up once. The chain employs TRBV30 and TRBJ1-5; tentative D call: TRBD1 (6 bases). V was pared by 0 bases and J by 0 bases, with 15 bases between. This CDR3 is 17 amino acids long. Germline V lookup: CDR1 GTSNPN, CDR2 SVGIG (reference sequence). The CDR3, as DNA: TGTGCCTGGAGTGTACGTCCGGGGGGCTATAGCAATCAGCCCCAGCATTTT. Translation: CAWSVRPGGYSNQPQHF.

The chain recombines TRBV5-5 with TRBJ2-5; 12 nucleotides line up with TRBD2. Per germline, CDR1 SGHKS and CDR2 YYEKEE (reference sequence). Germline trimming cut 4 bases from V and 4 bases from J; bases unmatched to any gene: 8. The CDR3 is 16 residues long. The CDR3 reads CASSTGLAGWGETQYF. CDR3 DNA sequence: TGTGCCAGCAGCACCGGACTAGCGGGGTGGGGAGAGACCCAGTACTTC.

The chain links TRBV24-1 to TRBJ2-1; no clear D. The V gene's germline CDR1 is KGHDR and CDR2 SFDVKD. The V end was cut by 3 bases, the J end by 1 base, with 9 bases between. CDR3 length: 15 residues. The CDR3 sequence is CATSDTHGSYNEQFF. The CDR3 region has the DNA TGTGCCACCAGTGATACTCACGGGTCCTACAATGAGCAGTTCTTC.

In its sample, this clone was seen a few times. The chain is built from TRBV4-2 and TRBJ1-1, with 8 nucleotides matching TRBD1. The germline CDR1 and CDR2 sequences are LGHNA and YNFKEQ. Trimming at V came to 2 bases and at J to 5 bases, leaving 4 bases not matched to a gene. The CDR3 runs to 14 residues. For the CDR3, the DNA is TGTGCCAGCAGCCAAAACAGGGGGGGGACTGAAGCTTTCTTT. Protein: CASSQNRGGTEAFF.

The chain has TRBV9 and TRBJ2-1; 11 bases match TRBD2. The CDR3 covers 17 residues. Germline CDR1 is SGDLS and CDR2 is YYNGEE. Trimming removed 6 bases from V and 8 bases from J; junction bases left unmatched: 16. The CDR3: CASTPTPNSGGVYEQFF. The CDR3, as DNA: TGTGCCAGCACCCCTACTCCCAATAGCGGGGGGGTCTATGAGCAGTTCTTC.

The rearrangement uses TRBV5-1 and TRBJ1-2, with D tentatively TRBD1 (5 bases). The CDR3 is 16 residues long. Per the germline V gene, CDR1 is SGHRS and CDR2 is YFSETQ. With 2 bases removed from V and 2 bases from J, the gap between germline ends came to 16 bases. CDR3 residues: CASSLTGPHPNYGYTF. In DNA, the CDR3 is TGCGCCAGCAGCTTAACAGGTCCCCACCCAAACTATGGCTACACCTTC.

This rearrangement joins TRBV6-5 to TRBJ1-1, with 8 bases aligning to TRBD1. Germline CDR1 MNHEY, CDR2 SVGAGI. The V segment lost 7 bases and the J segment 1 base; nucleotides outside the gene matches: 8. The CDR3 loop spans 15 amino acids. CDR3 in amino acids: CASTPPGTGNTEAFF. DNA of the CDR3: TGTGCCAGCACTCCGCCCGGGACAGGGAACACTGAAGCTTTCTTT.

This chain links TRBV4-1 with TRBJ2-2, with a weak D call TRBD1 (5 bases). V lost 2 bases and J 0 bases, leaving 7 bases between the germline ends. This CDR3 has 15 amino acids. Germline assignment: CDR1 MGHRA and CDR2 YSYEKL. As DNA, the CDR3 is TGCGCCAGCAGCCAACGGACAACGAACACCGGGGAGCTGTTTTTT. Protein product: CASSQRTTNTGELFF.

This chain links TRBV6-1 with TRBJ2-3, with D perhaps matching TRBD2 (5 bases). Between the trimmed V and J ends, which lost 1 base and 4 bases, there was a span of 9 bases. CDR3 length: 14 residues. Germline CDR1 is MNHNS and CDR2 is SASEGT. CDR3 DNA sequence: TGTGCCAGCAGTGAAGTGAGAGCGGCAGATACGCAGTATTTT. Protein product: CASSEVRAADTQYF.

The V and J genes are TRBV29-1 and TRBJ1-2; D ambiguous. Germline CDR1 SQVTM, CDR2 ANQGSEA. The CDR3 is 13 residues long. Trimming left V 8 bases short and J 6 bases short, with 19 bases between. The CDR3 DNA reads TGCAGCCTCCTAGTGGCCCTCGGCCATGGCTACACCTTC. It encodes CSLLVALGHGYTF.

This chain uses TRBV19 with TRBJ2-4; D perhaps matches TRBD2 (5 bases). With 0 bases removed from V and 1 base from J, the gap between germline ends came to 13 bases. The germline gives CDR1 LNHDA, CDR2 SQIVND (reference sequence). This CDR3 has 17 residues. CDR3 coding DNA: TGTGCCAGTAGTATAGATCGAGGGCTTGGGGCCAAAAACATTCAGTACTTC. Amino acids: CASSIDRGLGAKNIQYF.

The chain joins TRBV4-1 to TRBJ1-6; D is perhaps TRBD1 (6 bases). The CDR3 is 16 amino acids. CDR1 MGHRA and CDR2 YSYEKL come from the germline V gene. The V end lost 0 bases, the J end lost 1 base, and 7 bases lay between the germline ends. For the CDR3, the DNA is TGCGCCAGCAGCCAAGAGAGGGGGTCCTATAATTCACCCCTCCACTTT. This codes for CASSQERGSYNSPLHF.

The V call is TRBV7-6, the J call TRBJ2-6; possibly TRBD2 for D (6 bases). Germline V gives CDR1 SGHVS, CDR2 FNYEAQ. V was shortened by 6 bases and J by 2 bases, with 17 bases between the two germline ends. This CDR3 is 17 amino acids long. CDR3 nucleotides: TGTGCCAGCAGTCCTCTCGGGGGTTCGCCTGGGGCCAACGTCCTGACTTTC. Amino acids: CASSPLGGSPGANVLTF.

This chain joins TRBV30 and TRBJ1-4, with 7 bases matching TRBD1. Unmatched junction bases numbered 1, after V lost 0 bases and J lost 0 bases. This CDR3 contains 15 residues. Germline loops: CDR1 GTSNPN, CDR2 SVGIG (reference sequence). The CDR3 reads CAWSVTGATNEKLFF. Here the CDR3 DNA reads TGTGCCTGGAGTGTAACAGGGGCAACTAATGAAAAACTGTTTTTT.

This clone was seen only once. V gene TRBV7-9 combines with J gene TRBJ1-4, with 7 bases lining up with TRBD1. This CDR3 has 15 residues. The germline gives CDR1 SEHNR, CDR2 FQNEAQ (reference sequence). The ends lost 4 bases at V and 8 bases at J; junction bases unmatched: 10. CDR3 in DNA: TGTGCCAGCAGCTCCCGAGGGACAGTACGGGAAAAACTGTTTTTT. It specifies CASSSRGTVREKLFF.